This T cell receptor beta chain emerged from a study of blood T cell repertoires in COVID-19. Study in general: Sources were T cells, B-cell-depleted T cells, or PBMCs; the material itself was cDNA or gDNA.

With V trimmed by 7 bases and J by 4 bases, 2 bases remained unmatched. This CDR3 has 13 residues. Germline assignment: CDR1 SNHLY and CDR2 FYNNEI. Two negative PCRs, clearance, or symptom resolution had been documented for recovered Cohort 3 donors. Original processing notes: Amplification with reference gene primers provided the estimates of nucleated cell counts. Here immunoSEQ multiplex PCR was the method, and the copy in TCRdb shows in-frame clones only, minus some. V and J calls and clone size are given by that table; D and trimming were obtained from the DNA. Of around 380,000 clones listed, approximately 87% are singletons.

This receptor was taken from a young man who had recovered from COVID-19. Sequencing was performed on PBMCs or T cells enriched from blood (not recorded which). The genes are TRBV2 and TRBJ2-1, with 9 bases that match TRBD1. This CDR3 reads CASKQGAYNEQFF. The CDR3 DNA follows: TGTGCCAGCAAACAGGGGGCTTACAATGAGCAGTTCTTC.